This T cell receptor beta chain was observed in a study of Graves' ophthalmopathy and Graves' hyperthyroidism. On the study more broadly: Peripheral blood was gathered at first diagnosis, ahead of any treatment whatsoever.

RNA transcripts were the source from which TCR beta CDR3 regions were amplified. The first round was an RT-PCR with HTBI primers, and the second round was a multiplex PCR. TCRdb used MiXCR to reprocess the multiplex PCR reads, holding one entry per CDR3 protein. This table holds about 740,000 distinct CDR3 sequences, around 40% found once. All donors with ophthalmopathy were recorded as having moderate-to-severe activity, CAS ≥3, NOSPECS ≥4 and a duration under 3 months. The V segment lost 4 bases and the J segment 5 bases; nucleotides outside the gene matches: 7. The V gene's germline CDR1 is SGHKS and CDR2 YYEKEE (reference sequence). CDR3 length equals 15 residues.

The rearrangement links TRBV5-5 to TRBJ2-5, with 11 bases fitting TRBD2. Material for sequencing was peripheral blood. The clonotype originates from an adult man with Graves' ophthalmopathy. CDR3 amino acids: CASSRLAGPSETQYF. CDR3 sequence (DNA): TGTGCCAGCAGCCGACTAGCGGGACCGTCTGAGACCCAGTACTTC.